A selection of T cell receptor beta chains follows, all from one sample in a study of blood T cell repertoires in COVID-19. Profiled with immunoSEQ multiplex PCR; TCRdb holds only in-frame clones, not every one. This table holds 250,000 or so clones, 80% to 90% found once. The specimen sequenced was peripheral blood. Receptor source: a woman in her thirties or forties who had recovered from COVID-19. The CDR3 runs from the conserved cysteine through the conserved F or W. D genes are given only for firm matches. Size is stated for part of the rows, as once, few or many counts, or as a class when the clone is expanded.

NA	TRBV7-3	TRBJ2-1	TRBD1	CASSLSAGQGGRNEQFF	TGTGCCAGCAGCTTAAGTGCGGGACAGGGGGGTCGGAATGAGCAGTTCTTC
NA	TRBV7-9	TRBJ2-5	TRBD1	CATSRGQKETQYF	TGTGCCACGAGCAGGGGGCAGAAGGAGACCCAGTACTTC
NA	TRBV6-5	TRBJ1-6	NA	CASSSGFLALHF	TGTGCCAGCAGTTCAGGGTTTTTAGCCCTCCACTTT
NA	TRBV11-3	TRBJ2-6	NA	CASSPRPGSGSGANVLTF	TGTGCCAGCAGCCCAAGACCCGGGTCGGGGTCTGGGGCCAACGTCCTGACTTTC
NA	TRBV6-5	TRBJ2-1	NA	CASSYSRDLGNEQFF	TGTGCCAGCAGTTACTCGCGGGACCTCGGGAATGAGCAGTTCTTC
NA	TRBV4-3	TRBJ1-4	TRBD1	CASSQEGTGGYEKLFF	TGCGCCAGCAGCCAAGAAGGGACAGGGGGTTATGAAAAACTGTTTTTT
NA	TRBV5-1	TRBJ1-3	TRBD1	CASSSGQGASGNTIYF	TGCGCCAGCAGCTCGGGACAGGGGGCATCTGGAAACACCATATATTTT
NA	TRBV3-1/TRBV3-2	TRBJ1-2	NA	CASSPMGDYGYTF	TGTGCCAGCAGTCCCATGGGCGACTATGGCTACACCTTC
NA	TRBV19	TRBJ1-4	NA	CASSMIQGATNEKLFF	TGTGCCAGTAGTATGATTCAGGGTGCAACTAATGAAAAACTGTTTTTT
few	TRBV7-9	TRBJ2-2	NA	CASSVQDGKLFF	TGTGCCAGCAGTGTACAGGATGGGAAGCTGTTTTTT
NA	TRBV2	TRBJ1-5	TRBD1	CASSEQGDNQPQHF	TGTGCCAGCAGTGAGCAGGGGGACAATCAGCCCCAGCATTTT
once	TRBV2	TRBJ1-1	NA	CASLTEANTEAFF	TGTGCCAGCCTCACCGAGGCCAACACTGAAGCTTTCTTT
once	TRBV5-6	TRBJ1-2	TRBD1	CASSLTGDYGYTF	TGTGCCAGCAGCTTAACAGGGGACTATGGCTACACCTTC
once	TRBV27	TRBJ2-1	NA	CASSLSIGGGLSGQFF	TGTGCCAGCAGTTTATCGATCGGGGGAGGCCTTAGTGGGCAGTTCTTC
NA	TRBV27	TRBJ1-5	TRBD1	CASSRGTGGGQPQHF	TGTGCCAGCAGCCGCGGGACAGGGGGAGGTCAGCCCCAGCATTTT
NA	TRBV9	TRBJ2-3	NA	CASSSAAGTTDTQYF	TGTGCCAGCAGCTCCGCGGCGGGAACAACAGATACGCAGTATTTT